These 13 T cell receptor beta chains were all obtained from the same sample, sequenced in a study of T-cell memory formation after mild COVID-19. TCRdb re-derived calls from the 5' RACE reads in MiXCR, one entry per CDR3 protein. The table has about 200,000 distinct CDR3 sequences, about 17% seen once; the top ten hold 2% to 2.5%. Material: PBMCs or a T cell subset sorted from them (not recorded which). The receptors stem from an adult woman who had mild COVID-19 (a few samples of this study predate the infection). Cell type and time point are not known.

Only a few counts were recorded for this clonotype. The chain is built from TRBV20-1 and TRBJ1-6; D gene unclear. The germline gives CDR1 DFQATT, CDR2 SNEGSKA (reference sequence). Trimming shortened V by 4 bases and J by 0 bases, and 10 bases separated the two germline ends. The CDR3 runs to 15 residues. Here the CDR3 DNA reads TGCAGTGCTACGAAGGAGGGCTCCTATAATTCACCCCTCCACTTT. Translation gives CSATKEGSYNSPLHF.

This clonotype has just a few counts. The chain links TRBV20-1 to TRBJ1-1, with a tentative D call TRBD1 (6 bases). Germline lookup yields CDR1 DFQATT and CDR2 SNEGSKA (reference sequence). V lost 6 bases and J 5 bases, leaving 16 bases between the germline ends. The CDR3 runs 13 residues. CDR3 in DNA: TGCAGTGCCCAAGTCAGGGGAGGTACTGAAGCTTTCTTT. Its protein product is CSAQVRGGTEAFF.

There are a few counts of this clonotype. This sequence joins TRBV9 and TRBJ2-1, with D unresolved. The CDR3 is 14 residues long. Germline V gene data show CDR1 as SGDLS and CDR2 as YYNGEE. Trimming stripped 3 bases from V and 4 bases from J, with 11 bases between. For the CDR3, the DNA is TGTGCCAGCAGCGGAAGTCTAGGATACAATGAGCAGTTCTTC. Protein: CASSGSLGYNEQFF.

Ten or more counts support this clonotype. The V and J genes are TRBV10-3 and TRBJ2-5; 9 bases line up with TRBD1. V shed 6 bases and J 1 base; nucleotides not matched to a gene: 9. CDR1 and CDR2 from the germline V gene are ENHRY and SYGVKD. The CDR3 is made up of 16 amino acids. CDR3 sequence: CAISLGQGGRQETQYF. CDR3 bases: TGTGCCATCAGCCTGGGACAGGGAGGTCGCCAAGAGACCCAGTACTTC.

This clonotype was observed a handful of times. This chain links TRBV7-8 with TRBJ2-7; D could derive from TRBD1 or TRBD2 (5 bases each). Germline V gene sequence: CDR1 SGHVS, CDR2 FQNEAQ. The CDR3 is made up of 14 amino acids. Trimming pared 3 bases from V and 2 bases from J, leaving 11 bases between. The CDR3 sequence is CASSFRDGAYEQYF. CDR3 coding DNA: TGTGCCAGCAGCTTCCGGGACGGAGCCTACGAGCAGTACTTC.

The chain carries TRBV9 and TRBJ2-3, with TRBD1 identical over 7 bases. The CDR3 loop spans 15 amino acids. Germline V gene sequence: CDR1 SGDLS, CDR2 YYNGEE. The junction had 6 bases not matched to a gene; V was cut back by 4 bases and J by 1 base. DNA for the CDR3: TGTGCCAGCAGCCCGGGGACAGTTGGCACAGATACGCAGTATTTT. Translation gives CASSPGTVGTDTQYF.

The chain has TRBV24-1 and TRBJ2-7; tentatively, D is TRBD2 (7 bases). With 4 bases removed from V and 2 bases from J, the gap between germline ends came to 17 bases. The CDR3 loop spans 16 amino acids. Germline lookup yields CDR1 KGHDR and CDR2 SFDVKD. Here the CDR3 reads CATSESSGGPPYEQYF. The CDR3 region has the DNA TGTGCCACCAGTGAATCCTCCGGGGGGCCCCCCTACGAGCAGTACTTC.

This rearrangement joins TRBV20-1 to TRBJ2-1; D is undetermined. The CDR3 runs 14 residues. V was pared by 6 bases and J by 10 bases, with 22 bases between. CDR1 is DFQATT and CDR2 is SNEGSKA in the germline V gene (reference sequence). Written as DNA, the CDR3 is TGCAGTGCCCAGAGGCCCTCCTCCCTGGGGGAGCAGTTCTTC. Protein sequence: CSAQRPSSLGEQFF.

J is TRBJ1-5 and V is TRBV6-5; possible D gene TRBD1, 6 bases. Germline V gene sequence: CDR1 MNHEY, CDR2 SVGAGI. Trimming left V 4 bases short and J 1 base short, with 14 bases between. This CDR3 has 16 amino acids. This chain's CDR3 is CASSSLGGASNQPQHF. The CDR3 nucleotides read TGTGCCAGCAGTTCCCTGGGGGGGGCCAGCAATCAGCCCCAGCATTTT.

Only a few counts were recorded for this clonotype. CDR3 nucleotides: TGTGCCAGCAGCTTATTACGGGGAAATGAGCAGTTCTTC. Protein product: CASSLLRGNEQFF. V and J are TRBV7-9 and TRBJ2-1; TRBD2 is a possible D gene (5 bases). Trimming removed 2 bases from V and 7 bases from J, with 9 bases in between. Germline assignment: CDR1 SEHNR and CDR2 FQNEAQ (reference sequence). The CDR3 contains 13 residues. Using reference TRBV7-9 and TRBJ2-1 for the parts outside the CDR3, the full variable domain is DTGVSQNPRHKITKRGQNVTFRCDPISEHNRLYWYRQTLGQGPEFLTYFQNEAQLEKSRLLSDRFSAERPKGSFSTLEIQRTEQGDSAMYLCASSLLRGNEQFFGPGTRLTVL.

The J gene is TRBJ1-1, the V gene TRBV29-1; D uncertain. Trimming cost V 3 bases and J 0 bases, with 8 bases left between them. The CDR3 is 13 residues long. The germline V gene encodes CDR1 SQVTM and CDR2 ANQGSEA. The CDR3 region is CSVEISMNTEAFF. CDR3 DNA sequence: TGCAGCGTTGAGATTTCAATGAACACTGAAGCTTTCTTT.

In its sample, this clonotype was seen a few times. The chain recombines TRBV6-6 with TRBJ2-3; D unclear. The CDR3 totals 14 residues. Deletions cut 0 bases from V and 4 bases from J, with 8 bases between. Germline-derived CDR1 and CDR2 are MNHNY and SVGAGI (reference sequence). Here the CDR3 reads CASSYSALSDTQYF. CDR3 DNA sequence: TGTGCCAGCAGTTACTCTGCGTTATCAGATACGCAGTATTTT.

This clonotype was seen only a few times. The chain has TRBV30 and TRBJ2-7; 10 bases are shared with TRBD1. Germline values: CDR1 GTSNPN, CDR2 SVGIG (reference sequence). V gave up 1 base and J gave up 2 bases; unmatched junction bases: 5. The CDR3 consists of 15 residues. The CDR3 loop reads CAWSGTGTGAYEQYF. The DNA of the CDR3 is TGTGCCTGGAGTGGCACCGGGACAGGGGCCTACGAGCAGTACTTC.